This T cell receptor (beta chain) is drawn from a study of blood T cell repertoires in COVID-19. Study context: Acute and convalescent COVID-19 specimens originated in the United States, Italy and Spain.

CDR1 is MDHEN and CDR2 is SYDVKM in the germline V gene. CDR3 length equals 16 residues. The V end lost 4 bases, the J end lost 6 bases, and 18 bases lay between the germline ends. This clone came up a few times. The data were produced by immunoSEQ multiplex PCR, yet TCRdb's version contains in-frame clones alone and is incomplete. Here the sample spans around 160,000 clones, around 82% being singletons. The source material was peripheral blood. This receptor was identified in a man in his sixties with active or convalescent COVID-19. The chain is built from TRBV28 and TRBJ1-4, with D tentatively TRBD1 (6 bases). The CDR3 protein is CASSWMDSREDEKLFF. In DNA, the CDR3 is TGTGCCAGCAGTTGGATGGACAGCCGGGAGGATGAAAAACTGTTTTTT.